The 8 T cell receptor beta chains listed next were all sequenced from one sample in a study of T cell responses to AZD1222 COVID-19 vaccine. The method was immunoSEQ multiplex PCR; TCRdb's version includes in-frame clones alone and lacks a portion of them. The sample carries 120,000 to 150,000 clones, about 92% recorded once. The sample consisted of peripheral blood, taken on day 0 of AZD1222 vaccination. These receptors came from an adult in good health.

The chain has TRBV18 and TRBJ2-7; tentatively, D is TRBD1 or TRBD2 (5 bases each). Germline CDR1 is KGHSH and CDR2 is LQKENI. The V end lost 2 bases, the J end lost 5 bases, and 13 bases lay between the germline ends. This CDR3 is 14 amino acids long. CDR3 DNA: TGTGCCAGCTCACCAGGGGACGGGGCTAACGAGCAGTACTTC. This gives the protein CASSPGDGANEQYF.

The chain recombines TRBV19 with TRBJ1-5, with 9 bases lining up with TRBD1. CDR1 is LNHDA, CDR2 SQIVND, per germline (reference sequence). The CDR3 extends over 15 amino acids. After removal of 5 bases from V and 3 bases from J, the junction contained 5 bases not matched to a gene. CDR3 bases: TGTGCCAGTAGTCTACAGGGGGCAAACAATCAGCCCCAGCATTTT. Protein sequence: CASSLQGANNQPQHF.

The chain links TRBV20-1 to TRBJ1-2; D unclear. This CDR3 comprises 13 residues. Deletions cut 3 bases from V and 4 bases from J, with 12 bases between. CDR1 DFQATT and CDR2 SNEGSKA come from the germline V gene (reference sequence). The CDR3 reads CSASYPQPYGYTF. CDR3 nucleotide sequence: TGCAGTGCTAGTTATCCCCAGCCCTATGGCTACACCTTC.

The genes are TRBV15 and TRBJ1-4; D uncertain. Between the trimmed V and J ends, which lost 1 base and 6 bases, there was a span of 12 bases. Germline V gene lookup returns CDR1 LNHNV and CDR2 YYDKDF (reference sequence). This CDR3 spans 15 amino acids. The CDR3 sequence is CATSRVRRQDEKLFF. DNA of the CDR3: TGTGCCACCAGCAGAGTAAGGAGACAAGATGAAAAACTGTTTTTT. The full variable domain, its missing parts supplied by reference TRBV15 and TRBJ1-4, is DAMVIQNPRYQVTQFGKPVTLSCSQTLNHNVMYWYQQKSSQAPKLLFHYYDKDFNNEADTPDNFQSRRPNTSFCFLDIRSPGLGDTAMYLCATSRVRRQDEKLFFGSGTQLSVL.

This sequence joins TRBV6-6 and TRBJ1-1; the match to TRBD1 covers 9 bases. V gave up 5 bases and J gave up 2 bases; unmatched junction bases: 3. This CDR3 region has 14 residues. Germline lookup yields CDR1 MNHNY and CDR2 SVGAGI (reference sequence). CDR3 region: CASSLGQGNTEAFF. CDR3 bases: TGTGCCAGCAGTCTGGGACAGGGAAACACTGAAGCTTTCTTT.

The chain links TRBV18 to TRBJ1-1; D unclear. CDR3 length: 14 amino acids. Germline V CDR1 and CDR2: KGHSH, LQKENI. V lost 1 base, J lost 1 base, and 7 bases lay in between. CDR3 sequence reads: CASSPQEKNTEAFF. The CDR3, as DNA: TGTGCCAGCTCACCACAGGAGAAGAACACTGAAGCTTTCTTT.

V usage is TRBV7-2 and J usage is TRBJ1-2, with 7 bases lining up with TRBD1. The CDR3 runs 13 residues. V shed 5 bases and J 8 bases; nucleotides not matched to a gene: 8. Germline V lookup: CDR1 SGHTA, CDR2 FQGNSA. DNA for the CDR3: TGTGCCAGCAGCCTAGGACAGGATGTCGGCTACACCTTC. Its translation: CASSLGQDVGYTF.

V is TRBV19 and J is TRBJ2-7; D is unclear. Germline CDR1 is LNHDA and CDR2 is SQIVND (reference sequence). The CDR3 totals 14 residues. V was shortened by 3 bases and J by 3 bases, with 12 bases between the two germline ends. Here the CDR3 DNA reads TGTGCCAGTAGTATCTCGACGATCAACTACGAGCAGTACTTC. Residues: CASSISTINYEQYF.